What follows are 7 T cell receptor beta chains derived from one specimen sequenced in a study of T cell clonality in common variable immunodeficiency. For these receptors, no antigen is known. The repertoire was sequenced with immunoSEQ multiplex PCR; TCRdb's copy has only in-frame clones and lacks some. The sample shows about 34,000 clones, no singletons; the ten largest hold approximately 6.8%. Study observations and caveats: Fewer deletions and N-nucleotide insertions were reportedly seen in common variable immunodeficiency TCR beta sequences.

Sequencing was performed on peripheral blood mononuclear cells. Receptor source: a human donor with common variable immunodeficiency.

This clone showed up many times. Read coverage stops 3 residues before the CDR3 terminus; the germline J gene supplies the remainder. The chain is built from TRBV4-1 and TRBJ2-1; 10 positions agree with TRBD1. This CDR3 has 17 residues. The V segment lost 5 bases and the J segment 8 bases; nucleotides outside the gene matches: 15. The germline V gene has CDR1 MGHRA and CDR2 YSYEKL. The sequenced CDR3 bases are TGCGCCAGCAGCTTCCAACCGGGACAGGGGTTTATCGATGAG. It yields the protein CASSFQPGQGFIDE. The whole CDR3 region reads CASSFQPGQGFIDEQFF.

There are many counts of this clone. The read terminates 3 residues before the CDR3 end, so the remaining end is supplied by the germline J gene. V and J are TRBV6-4 and TRBJ1-1, with 9 positions matching TRBD1. J was trimmed by 7 bases and V by 6 bases; bases with no gene match: 6. Germline CDR1 MRHNA, CDR2 SNTAGT. CDR3 length equals 13 residues. The CDR3 sequence is CASRGDRVGEAFF. The part of the CDR3 DNA that was read is TGTGCCAGCAGAGGGGACAGGGTTGGTGAA.

The sample holds many counts of this clone. The observed sequence ends 3 residues before the CDR3 terminus, with the missing tail filled in from the germline J gene. The J gene is TRBJ1-5, the V gene TRBV7-9; 10 bases align to TRBD1. The J segment lost 6 bases and the V segment lost 4 bases, leaving 3 bases of the junction unmatched. The CDR3 spans 14 residues. Germline CDR1 and CDR2: SEHNR and FQNEAQ (reference sequence). The part of the CDR3 DNA that was read is TGTGCCAGCAGCTCGACAGGGGGCAGTCAGCCC. Translating gives CASSSTGGSQP. The CDR3 in full is CASSSTGGSQPQHF.

There are many counts of this clone. Coverage ceases 3 residues before the CDR3 finishes, and the germline J gene fills in the end. The J gene is TRBJ1-1, the V gene TRBV6-2 or TRBV6-3, with D perhaps matching TRBD1 (5 bases). Trimming took off 7 bases at V and 0 bases at J, with 15 bases between the two ends. The CDR3 is 15 amino acids. CDR1 and CDR2 from the germline V gene are MNHEY and SVGEGT. CDR3 residues: CASTQGRVMNTEAFF. The DNA read from the CDR3 is TGTGCCAGCACCCAGGGTCGGGTAATGAACACTGAA.

This clone was detected only a few times. Sequencing ends 3 residues short of the CDR3 end; the germline J gene provides the rest. This chain links TRBV13 with TRBJ2-1, with 7 bases matching TRBD2. The V gene end was trimmed by 6 bases and the J gene end by 7 bases; junction bases not matched to a gene: 9. The CDR3 sequence is 14 residues long. The V gene's germline CDR1 is PRHDT and CDR2 FYEKMQ (reference sequence). The covered CDR3 bases are TGTGCCAGCAGATCCGGGACTATAAGTAATGAG. This encodes CASRSGTISNE. In full, the CDR3 reads CASRSGTISNEQFF. Full variable domain (outside the CDR3, taken from reference TRBV13 and TRBJ2-1): AAGVIQSPRHLIKEKRETATLKCYPIPRHDTVYWYQQGPGQDPQFLISFYEKMQSDKGSIPDRFSAQQFSDYHSELNMSSLELGDSALYFCASRSGTISNEQFFGPGTRLTVL.

This clone has only a few counts. The CDR3 extends 3 residues past the end of the read, so its final part is completed from the germline J gene. V usage is TRBV30 and J usage is TRBJ2-1; D is unresolved. The CDR3 consists of 12 residues. Trimming cost V 4 bases and J 6 bases, with 10 bases left between them. Germline-derived CDR1 and CDR2 are GTSNPN and SVGIG (reference sequence). Partial CDR3 DNA: TGTGCCTGGACCACCGCCGGCAATGAG. This encodes CAWTTAGNE. The entire CDR3 reads CAWTTAGNEQFF.

This clone was seen a handful of times. The observed sequence ends 3 residues before the CDR3 terminus, with the missing tail filled in from the germline J gene. The chain has TRBV7-9 and TRBJ2-7; TRBD1 might be the D (5 bases). The V end lost 5 bases, the J end lost 6 bases, and 8 bases lay between the germline ends. CDR1 and CDR2 from the germline V gene are SEHNR and FQNEAQ (reference sequence). The CDR3 is made up of 11 amino acids. The sequenced CDR3 bases are TGTGCCAGCAGCCCCAGGGCCGAG. It yields the protein CASSPRAE. The full CDR3 sequence reads CASSPRAEQYF.